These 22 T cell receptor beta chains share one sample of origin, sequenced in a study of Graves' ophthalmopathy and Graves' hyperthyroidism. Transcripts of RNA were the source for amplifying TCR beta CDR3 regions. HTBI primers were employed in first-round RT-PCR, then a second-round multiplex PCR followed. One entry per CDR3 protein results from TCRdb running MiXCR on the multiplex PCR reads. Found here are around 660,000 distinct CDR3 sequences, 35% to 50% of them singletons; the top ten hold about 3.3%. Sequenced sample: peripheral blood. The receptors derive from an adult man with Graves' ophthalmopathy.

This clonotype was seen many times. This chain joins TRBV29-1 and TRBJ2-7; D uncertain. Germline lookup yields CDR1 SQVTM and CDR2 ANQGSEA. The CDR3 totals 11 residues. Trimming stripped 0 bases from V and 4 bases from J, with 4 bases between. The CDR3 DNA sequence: TGCAGCGTTGAAGACAGATACGAGCAGTACTTC. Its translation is CSVEDRYEQYF.

The CDR3 DNA reads TGTGCCAGCAGCCCGACACCGGGACAGGGCGATTCACCCCTCCACTTT. It translates to CASSPTPGQGDSPLHF. The J gene is TRBJ1-6, the V gene TRBV4-2; 9 bases fit TRBD1. The CDR3 runs to 16 residues. J gave up 8 bases and V 4 bases, and 9 bases lay outside the gene matches. CDR1 and CDR2 from the germline V gene are LGHNA and YNFKEQ.

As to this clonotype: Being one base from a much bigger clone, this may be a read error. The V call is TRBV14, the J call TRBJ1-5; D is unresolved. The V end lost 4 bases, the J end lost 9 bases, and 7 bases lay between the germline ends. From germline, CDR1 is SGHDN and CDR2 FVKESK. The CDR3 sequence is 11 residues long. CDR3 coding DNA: TGTGCCAGCAGCCCCCCGCGGCCCCAGCATTTT. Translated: CASSPPRPQHF.

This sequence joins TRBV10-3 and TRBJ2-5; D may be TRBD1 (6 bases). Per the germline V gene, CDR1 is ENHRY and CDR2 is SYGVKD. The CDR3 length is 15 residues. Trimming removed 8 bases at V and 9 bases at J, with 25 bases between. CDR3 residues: CAIGVQGSSNQPQYF. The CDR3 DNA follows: TGTGCCATCGGAGTGCAGGGGAGTAGCAATCAGCCCCAGTACTTC.

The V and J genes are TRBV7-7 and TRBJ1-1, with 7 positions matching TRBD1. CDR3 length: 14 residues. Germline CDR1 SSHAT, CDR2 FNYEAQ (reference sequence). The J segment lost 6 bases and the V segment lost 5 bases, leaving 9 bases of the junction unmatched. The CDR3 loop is CASSSENRGAEAFF. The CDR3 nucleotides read TGTGCCAGCAGCAGTGAAAACAGGGGAGCTGAAGCTTTCTTT.

This CDR3 reads CASSLWGQGFGYTF. CDR3 sequence (DNA): TGTGCCAGCAGCTTATGGGGACAGGGGTTTGGCTACACCTTC. V gene TRBV13 combines with J gene TRBJ1-2; TRBD1 aligns across 10 bases. Germline CDR1 PRHDT, CDR2 FYEKMQ (reference sequence). V shed 2 bases, J shed 7 bases, and the junction held 4 bases outside the gene matches. This CDR3 contains 14 residues.

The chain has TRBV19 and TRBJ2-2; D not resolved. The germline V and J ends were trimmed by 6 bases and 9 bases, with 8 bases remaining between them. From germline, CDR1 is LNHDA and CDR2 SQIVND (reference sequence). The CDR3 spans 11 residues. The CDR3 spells CASRDDRELFF. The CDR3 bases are TGTGCCAGTAGAGATGACAGGGAGCTGTTTTTT. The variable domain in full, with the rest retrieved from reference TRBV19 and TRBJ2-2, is DGGITQSPKYLFRKEGQNVTLSCEQNLNHDAMYWYRQDPGQGLRLIYYSQIVNDFQKGDIAEGYSVSREKKESFPLTVTSAQKNPTAFYLCASRDDRELFFGEGSRLTVL.

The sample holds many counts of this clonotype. The CDR3 nucleotides read TGCAGCGTTGCAGGGGGCGGCGAGCAGTACTTC. Protein product: CSVAGGGEQYF. V is TRBV29-1 and J is TRBJ2-7; 8 positions match TRBD1. There are 11 residues in the CDR3. Germline-derived CDR1 and CDR2 are SQVTM and ANQGSEA. V shed 4 bases, J shed 6 bases, and the junction held 2 bases outside the gene matches.

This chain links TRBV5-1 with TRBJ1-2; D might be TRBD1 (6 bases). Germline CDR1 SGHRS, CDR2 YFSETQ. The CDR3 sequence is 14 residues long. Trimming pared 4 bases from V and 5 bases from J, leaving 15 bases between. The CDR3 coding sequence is TGCGCCAGCAGCCTCCGAGGGGGGGATTATGGCTACACCTTC. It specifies CASSLRGGDYGYTF. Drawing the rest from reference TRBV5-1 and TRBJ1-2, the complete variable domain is KAGVTQTPRYLIKTRGQQVTLSCSPISGHRSVSWYQQTPGQGLQFLFEYFSETQRNKGNFPGRFSGRQFSNSRSEMNVSTLELGDSALYLCASSLRGGDYGYTFGSGTRLTVV.

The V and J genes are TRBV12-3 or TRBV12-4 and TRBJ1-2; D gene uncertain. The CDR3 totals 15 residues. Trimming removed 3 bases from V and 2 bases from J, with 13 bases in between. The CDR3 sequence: CASSFFQPGNYGYTF. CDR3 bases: TGTGCCAGCAGTTTCTTCCAGCCGGGGAACTATGGCTACACCTTC.

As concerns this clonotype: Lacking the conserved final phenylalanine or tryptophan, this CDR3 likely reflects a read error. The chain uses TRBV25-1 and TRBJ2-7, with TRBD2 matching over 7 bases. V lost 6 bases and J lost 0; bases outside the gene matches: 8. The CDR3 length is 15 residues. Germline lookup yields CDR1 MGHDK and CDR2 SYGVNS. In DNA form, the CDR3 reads TGTGCCAGCAGCGGAGTCAGCGGGACCTCCTACGAGCAGTACCTC. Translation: CASSGVSGTSYEQYL.

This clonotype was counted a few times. For the CDR3, the DNA is TGTGCCAGCAGCTTTTTCCCTATCACTAAGGACGAGCAGTACTTC. Amino acids: CASSFFPITKDEQYF. This sequence joins TRBV11-2 and TRBJ2-7, with unresolved D. The CDR3 runs to 15 residues. Germline assignment: CDR1 SGHAT and CDR2 FQNNGV. V was pared by 3 bases and J by 5 bases, with 17 bases between.

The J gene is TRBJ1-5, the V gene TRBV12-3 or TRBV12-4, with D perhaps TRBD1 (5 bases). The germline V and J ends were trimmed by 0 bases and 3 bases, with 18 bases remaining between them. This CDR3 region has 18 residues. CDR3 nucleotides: TGTGCCAGCAGTTTAGCGTCGTTATGGGGGGGTTTCAATCAGCCCCAGCATTTT. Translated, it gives CASSLASLWGGFNQPQHF.

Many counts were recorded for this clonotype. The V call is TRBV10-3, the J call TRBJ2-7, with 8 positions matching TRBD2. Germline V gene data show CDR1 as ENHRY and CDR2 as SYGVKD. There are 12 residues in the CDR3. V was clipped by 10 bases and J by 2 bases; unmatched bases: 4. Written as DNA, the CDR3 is TGTGCCACAACTAGCGGAACCTACGAGCAGTACTTC. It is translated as CATTSGTYEQYF.

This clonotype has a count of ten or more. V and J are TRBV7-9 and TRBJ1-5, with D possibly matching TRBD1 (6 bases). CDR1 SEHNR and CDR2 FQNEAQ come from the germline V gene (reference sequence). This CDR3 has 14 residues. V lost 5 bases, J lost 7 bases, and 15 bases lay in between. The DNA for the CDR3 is TGTGCCAGCAGCCCACAGGGTCAAAAACAGCCCCAGCATTTT. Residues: CASSPQGQKQPQHF.

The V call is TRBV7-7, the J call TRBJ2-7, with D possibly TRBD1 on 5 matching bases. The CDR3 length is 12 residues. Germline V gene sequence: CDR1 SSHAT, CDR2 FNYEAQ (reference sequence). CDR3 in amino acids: CARATDGYEQYF. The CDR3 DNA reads TGTGCTAGAGCGACAGACGGCTACGAGCAGTACTTC.

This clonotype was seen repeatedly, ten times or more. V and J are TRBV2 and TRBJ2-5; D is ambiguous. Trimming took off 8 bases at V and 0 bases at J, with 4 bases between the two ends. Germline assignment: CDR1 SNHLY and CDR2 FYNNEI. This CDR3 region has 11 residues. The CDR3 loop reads CASLDQETQYF. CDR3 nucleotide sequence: TGTGCCAGCCTAGACCAAGAGACCCAGTACTTC. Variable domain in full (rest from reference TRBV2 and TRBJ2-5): EPEVTQTPSHQVTQMGQEVILRCVPISNHLYFYWYRQILGQKVEFLVSFYNNEISEKSEIFDDQFSVERPDGSNFTLKIRSTKLEDSAMYFCASLDQETQYFGPGTRLLVL.

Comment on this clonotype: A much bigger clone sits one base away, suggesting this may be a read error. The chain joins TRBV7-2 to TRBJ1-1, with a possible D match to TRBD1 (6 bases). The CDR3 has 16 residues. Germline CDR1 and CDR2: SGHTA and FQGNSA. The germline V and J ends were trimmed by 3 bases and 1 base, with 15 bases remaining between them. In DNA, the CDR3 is TGTGCCAGCAGCTTGTTTTGGGGGGCGCAGAACACTGAAGCTTTCTTT. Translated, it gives CASSLFWGAQNTEAFF.

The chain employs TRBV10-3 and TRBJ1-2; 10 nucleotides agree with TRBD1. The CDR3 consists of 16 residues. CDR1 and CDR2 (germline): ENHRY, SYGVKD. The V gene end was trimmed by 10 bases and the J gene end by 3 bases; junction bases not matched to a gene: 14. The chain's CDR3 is CASSIEPGQGYYGYTF. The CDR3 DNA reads TGTGCCAGTAGTATAGAGCCGGGACAGGGGTACTATGGCTACACCTTC.

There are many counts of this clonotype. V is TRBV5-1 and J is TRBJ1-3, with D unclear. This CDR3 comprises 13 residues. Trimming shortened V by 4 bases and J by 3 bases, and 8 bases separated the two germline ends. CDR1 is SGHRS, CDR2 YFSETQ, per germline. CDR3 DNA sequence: TGCGCCAGCAGCCCAGAAGATGGAAACACCATATATTTT. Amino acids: CASSPEDGNTIYF.

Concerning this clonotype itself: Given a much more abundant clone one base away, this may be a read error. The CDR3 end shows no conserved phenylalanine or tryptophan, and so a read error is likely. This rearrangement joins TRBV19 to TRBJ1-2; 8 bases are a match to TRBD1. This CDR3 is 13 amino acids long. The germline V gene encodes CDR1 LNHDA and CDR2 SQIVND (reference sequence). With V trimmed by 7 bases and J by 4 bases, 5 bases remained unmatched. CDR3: CASKGTGIYGYTL. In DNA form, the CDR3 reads TGTGCCAGTAAGGGGACAGGAATCTATGGCTACACCCTC.

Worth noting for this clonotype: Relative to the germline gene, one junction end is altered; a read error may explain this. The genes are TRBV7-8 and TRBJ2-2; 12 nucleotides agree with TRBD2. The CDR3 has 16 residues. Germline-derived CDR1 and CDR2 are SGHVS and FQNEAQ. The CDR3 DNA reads TGTGCCAGCAGCCAATGGACTAGCGGGAACCCCGGGGAGCTGTTTTTT. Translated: CASSQWTSGNPGELFF.